The source of this T cell receptor (beta chain) is a study of T cell clusters in autoimmune cytopenias. On the study more broadly: A median of about 52,000 TRB reads per sample yielded a median roughly 2,000 distinct clonotypes.

Each sample's input was about 270 ng genomic DNA, 38,000 or so genome equivalents. TRB was amplified by touch-down multiplex PCR, primer pools A and B combined. TCRdb processed the multiplex PCR reads again and assigns one entry to each CDR3 protein, with no DNA. In all, the sample yields roughly 10,000 distinct CDR3 sequences. This CDR3 contains 19 residues. The germline V gene has CDR1 SGHAT and CDR2 FQNNGV. This same sample was also taken into another study, of T cell repertoires in aging, cancer and after chemotherapy. From that study: The whole study produced a dataset of several million TCR reads. In cancer patients, declining TCR diversity with age involved lost richness and lost evenness.

The V gene is TRBV11-2, the J gene TRBJ1-6; the D call from TCRdb, TRBD1, cannot be confirmed without DNA. The source of this sequence is a human donor in good health. The sequenced sample consisted of peripheral blood. The CDR3: CASSLSFLPWDRDNSPLHF.